This TCR beta chain was recovered during a study of cytomegalovirus exposure and HLA in healthy donors. Findings and caveats of the study: According to a later analysis, most TCR beta chains associated with CMV appeared HLA-restricted. In a later analysis, specific HLA alleles were associated with 16,000 or so TCR beta sequences at a 0.05 false discovery rate.

The primer mix had 60 Vbeta and 13 Jbeta primers. Only in-frame clones appear in the TCRdb table, and some are missing; sequencing was by immunoSEQ multiplex PCR. The profile shows around 130,000 clones, roughly 9% of them singletons. The CDR3 sequence is 15 residues long. Germline loops: CDR1 MNHNY, CDR2 SVGAGI (reference sequence). V lost 2 bases and J 6 bases, leaving 17 bases between the germline ends. Notes on this clone: Its antigen is unknown.

The sequence was collected from a woman aged 35 to 49 in good health and CMV-seropositive. The specimen sequenced was PBMCs. This chain uses TRBV6-6 with TRBJ2-7, with TRBD2 as a possible D gene (6 bases). The CDR3 protein is CASSYVERGGGEQYF. In DNA, the CDR3 is TGTGCCAGCAGTTACGTCGAAAGGGGAGGCGGCGAGCAGTACTTC.